One and the same sample provided the 5 T cell receptor beta chains below, sequenced in a study of T cells in Graves' hyperthyroidism and ophthalmopathy. Using RNA transcripts as the source, TCR beta CDR3 regions were amplified. The HTBI primer set drove a first-round RT-PCR of the TCR CDR3. In TCRdb, the multiplex PCR reads were re-called with MiXCR into one record per CDR3 protein. The sample records 600,000 to 700,000 distinct CDR3 sequences, about 45% being singletons. Sequences were obtained from peripheral blood or thyroid tissue (not recorded which). The receptors here all came from an adult man with Graves' disease, either hyperthyroidism or ophthalmopathy (not recorded which).

This clonotype showed up many times. The chain recombines TRBV9 with TRBJ1-6, with TRBD1 matching 8 bases. This CDR3 contains 15 residues. The germline V gene encodes CDR1 SGDLS and CDR2 YYNGEE. The V gene end was trimmed by 4 bases and the J gene end by 12 bases; junction bases not matched to a gene: 12. The DNA for the CDR3 is TGTGCCAGCAGCCCCCAGTTCGCGGACAGGGAACCCCTCCACTTT. Protein: CASSPQFADREPLHF.

The CDR3 loop reads CASSRDRVNEKLFF. In DNA form, the CDR3 reads TGTGCCAGCAGCAGGGACAGGGTTAATGAAAAACTGTTTTTT. The rearrangement links TRBV6-1 to TRBJ1-4, with 9 positions matching TRBD1. CDR3 size: 14 residues. Germline V gene lookup returns CDR1 MNHNS and CDR2 SASEGT. V was pared by 6 bases and J by 4 bases, with 3 bases of the junction left unmatched.

The rearrangement joins TRBV7-7 to TRBJ2-2, with D possibly being TRBD1 (6 bases). The length of the CDR3 is 15 residues. CDR1 is SSHAT, CDR2 FNYEAQ, per germline (reference sequence). This chain's CDR3 is CARVAQGGNTGELFF. In nucleotides, the CDR3 is TGTGCTAGAGTTGCACAGGGCGGTAACACCGGGGAGCTGTTTTTT.

This clonotype was counted ten times or more. The chain combines TRBV19 with TRBJ1-6; 10 bases are a match to TRBD1. V lost 4 bases, J lost 8 bases, and 5 bases stayed unmatched. The CDR3 consists of 15 residues. CDR1 and CDR2 (germline): LNHDA, SQIVND (reference sequence). CDR3 nucleotide sequence: TGTGCCAGTAGTACGCGGGGACAGGGGTATTCACCCCTCCACTTT. Encoded protein: CASSTRGQGYSPLHF.

The CDR3 loop reads CASSPGTGPYNSPLHF. CDR3 bases: TGTGCCAGCAGTCCCGGGACAGGGCCCTATAATTCACCCCTCCACTTT. The V gene is TRBV6-1, the J gene TRBJ1-6; 9 bases line up with TRBD1. V lost 5 bases and J lost 2; bases outside the gene matches: 4. This CDR3 is built from 16 residues. Germline lookup yields CDR1 MNHNS and CDR2 SASEGT.